A selection of T cell receptor beta chains follows, all from one sample in a study of cytomegalovirus exposure and HLA in healthy donors. The table came from immunoSEQ multiplex PCR; TCRdb's copy has only in-frame clones and leaves some out. This table has hundreds of thousands of clones, 70% appearing once. Sequencing was performed on PBMCs. Source of these receptors: a man aged 40-50 years in good health and CMV-seropositive. Both conserved end residues are part of each CDR3. A D gene is named only where the DNA matches it firmly. Size is omitted from some rows. Given values are once, few, many or a class for expanded clones.

CDR3 protein: CASSALPGEETQYF
CDR3 DNA: TGCGCCAGCAGCGCCCTACCAGGGGAAGAGACCCAGTACTTC
D gene: NA
clone size: NA
J gene: TRBJ2-5
V gene: TRBV5-1

CDR3 protein: CASSLAGWTEAFF
CDR3 DNA: TGCGCCAGCAGCTTGGCAGGGTGGACTGAAGCTTTCTTT
D gene: NA
clone size: NA
J gene: TRBJ1-1
V gene: TRBV5-1

CDR3 protein: CASRGDRAVQPQHF
CDR3 DNA: TGTGCCAGCAGGGGTGACAGGGCGGTCCAGCCCCAGCATTTT
D gene: TRBD1
clone size: NA
J gene: TRBJ1-5
V gene: TRBV6-1

CDR3 protein: CASSPLRNTEAFF
CDR3 DNA: TGCGCCAGCAGTCCCCTGAGGAACACTGAAGCTTTCTTT
D gene: NA
clone size: NA
J gene: TRBJ1-1
V gene: TRBV10-1

CDR3 protein: CASSPSQQGATEAFF
CDR3 DNA: TGTGCCAGCTCACCTTCACAACAGGGCGCCACTGAAGCTTTCTTT
D gene: NA
clone size: few
J gene: TRBJ1-1
V gene: TRBV18

CDR3 protein: CASSLGQAVDEQYF
CDR3 DNA: TGTGCCAGCAGCTTAGGACAGGCCGTCGACGAGCAGTACTTC
D gene: NA
clone size: NA
J gene: TRBJ2-7
V gene: TRBV7-9

CDR3 protein: CASSQEPGNTEAFF
CDR3 DNA: TGTGCCAGCAGCCAAGAGCCGGGGAACACTGAAGCTTTCTTT
D gene: NA
clone size: NA
J gene: TRBJ1-1
V gene: TRBV4-2

CDR3 protein: CASNYGTGASYGYTF
CDR3 DNA: TGTGCCAGTAACTACGGGACAGGAGCCAGCTATGGCTACACCTTC
D gene: TRBD1
clone size: NA
J gene: TRBJ1-2
V gene: TRBV19

CDR3 protein: CASSLGAGGGETQYF
CDR3 DNA: TGTGCCAGCAGCCTTGGGGCGGGAGGGGGAGAGACCCAGTACTTC
D gene: TRBD2
clone size: once
J gene: TRBJ2-5
V gene: TRBV7-2

CDR3 protein: CASSSAGGSSPLHF
CDR3 DNA: TGTGCCAGCAGCAGCGCAGGGGGCTCCTCACCCCTCCACTTT
D gene: TRBD1
clone size: once
J gene: TRBJ1-6
V gene: TRBV6-5

CDR3 protein: CASRERTGGRRNTGELFF
CDR3 DNA: TGTGCCAGCAGAGAGAGGACAGGGGGCCGTCGTAACACCGGGGAGCTGTTTTTT
D gene: TRBD1
clone size: NA
J gene: TRBJ2-2
V gene: TRBV27

CDR3 protein: CASSPGTANTEAFF
CDR3 DNA: TGCGCCAGCAGCCCCGGGACAGCGAACACTGAAGCTTTCTTT
D gene: TRBD1
clone size: NA
J gene: TRBJ1-1
V gene: TRBV10-1

CDR3 protein: CASSSGQGPRPQHF
CDR3 DNA: TGTGCCAGCAGCTCCGGACAGGGCCCACGGCCCCAGCATTTT
D gene: TRBD1
clone size: NA
J gene: TRBJ1-5
V gene: TRBV7-2

CDR3 protein: CASSRAGTPYYNEQFF
CDR3 DNA: TGTGCCAGCAGCCGAGCAGGTACCCCTTACTACAATGAGCAGTTCTTC
D gene: NA
clone size: NA
J gene: TRBJ2-1
V gene: TRBV7-2

CDR3 protein: CASSTIQGADGYTF
CDR3 DNA: TGTGCCAGCAGTACCATACAGGGGGCGGATGGCTACACCTTC
D gene: TRBD1
clone size: once
J gene: TRBJ1-2
V gene: TRBV27

CDR3 protein: CASSFFDTLFNYGYTF
CDR3 DNA: TGTGCCAGCAGCTTCTTCGACACCCTATTCAACTATGGCTACACCTTC
D gene: NA
clone size: NA
J gene: TRBJ1-2
V gene: TRBV7-3

CDR3 protein: CASKASSPRGLAKNIQYF
CDR3 DNA: TGTGCCAGCAAGGCCAGCAGCCCCAGGGGGCTGGCCAAAAACATTCAGTACTTC
D gene: TRBD1
clone size: few
J gene: TRBJ2-4
V gene: TRBV14

CDR3 protein: CASSQGATEGYTDTQYF
CDR3 DNA: TGCGCCAGCAGCCAAGGCGCCACGGAGGGGTACACAGATACGCAGTATTTT
D gene: NA
clone size: NA
J gene: TRBJ2-3
V gene: TRBV4-1

CDR3 protein: CASTMRGQGASNSPLHF
CDR3 DNA: TGTGCCAGCACCATGAGGGGGCAGGGGGCGAGTAATTCACCCCTCCACTTT
D gene: TRBD1
clone size: NA
J gene: TRBJ1-6
V gene: TRBV27

CDR3 protein: CASSLRGSLHEQYF
CDR3 DNA: TGCGCCAGCAGCCTGAGAGGGTCGTTGCACGAGCAGTACTTC
D gene: NA
clone size: NA
J gene: TRBJ2-7
V gene: TRBV5-1

CDR3 protein: CASSLVQDGYGYTF
CDR3 DNA: TGTGCCAGCAGCTTAGTACAGGACGGCTATGGCTACACCTTC
D gene: NA
clone size: NA
J gene: TRBJ1-2
V gene: TRBV7-9

CDR3 protein: CASGLRASSYNEQFF
CDR3 DNA: TGTGCCAGCGGTCTCAGGGCTAGCTCCTACAATGAGCAGTTCTTC
D gene: NA
clone size: NA
J gene: TRBJ2-1
V gene: TRBV5-8

CDR3 protein: CASVSGTRDQPQHF
CDR3 DNA: TGTGCCAGTGTCTCGGGGACAAGGGATCAGCCCCAGCATTTT
D gene: NA
clone size: NA
J gene: TRBJ1-5
V gene: TRBV28

CDR3 protein: CASSLGRGVAEAFF
CDR3 DNA: TGTGCCAGCAGCCTCGGCCGGGGGGTCGCTGAAGCTTTCTTT
D gene: NA
clone size: NA
J gene: TRBJ1-1
V gene: TRBV7-9

CDR3 protein: CASDWGLAGTDTQYF
CDR3 DNA: TGTGCCAGCGACTGGGGACTAGCGGGGACAGATACGCAGTATTTT
D gene: TRBD2
clone size: NA
J gene: TRBJ2-3
V gene: TRBV2

CDR3 protein: CASRALGGWSYGYTF
CDR3 DNA: TGTGCCAGCAGGGCCCTAGGGGGATGGAGCTATGGCTACACCTTC
D gene: NA
clone size: NA
J gene: TRBJ1-2
V gene: TRBV2

CDR3 protein: CASSWGRRGDQETQYF
CDR3 DNA: TGCGCCAGCAGCTGGGGCCGGCGGGGAGATCAAGAGACCCAGTACTTC
D gene: NA
clone size: NA
J gene: TRBJ2-5
V gene: TRBV5-1

CDR3 protein: CASSLYEYQETQYF
CDR3 DNA: TGTGCCAGCAGCTTATACGAGTACCAAGAGACCCAGTACTTC
D gene: NA
clone size: NA
J gene: TRBJ2-5
V gene: TRBV11-2

CDR3 protein: CASQLDGGAGELFF
CDR3 DNA: TGTGCCAGCCAATTGGACGGAGGGGCGGGGGAGCTGTTTTTT
D gene: NA
clone size: once
J gene: TRBJ2-2
V gene: TRBV10-3

CDR3 protein: CASSLNRGQPQHF
CDR3 DNA: TGTGCCAGCAGCTTAAATAGGGGTCAGCCCCAGCATTTT
D gene: NA
clone size: NA
J gene: TRBJ1-5
V gene: TRBV11-2

CDR3 protein: CASSFQGSSGNTIYF
CDR3 DNA: TGTGCCAGCAGTTTCCAGGGCAGCTCTGGAAACACCATATATTTT
D gene: NA
clone size: NA
J gene: TRBJ1-3
V gene: TRBV6-1

CDR3 protein: CATGQGANYGYTF
CDR3 DNA: TGTGCCACTGGACAGGGGGCGAACTATGGCTACACCTTC
D gene: TRBD1
clone size: NA
J gene: TRBJ1-2
V gene: TRBV6-1

CDR3 protein: CASSEGPGYEQYF
CDR3 DNA: TGCGCCAGCAGTGAAGGTCCGGGCTACGAGCAGTACTTC
D gene: NA
clone size: few
J gene: TRBJ2-7
V gene: TRBV10-1

CDR3 protein: CASSPLVRQETQYF
CDR3 DNA: TGTGCCAGCAGCCCCCTGGTGCGGCAAGAGACCCAGTACTTC
D gene: NA
clone size: NA
J gene: TRBJ2-5
V gene: TRBV9

CDR3 protein: CASSPTGGAVGPQHF
CDR3 DNA: TGTGCCAGCAGCCCGACAGGGGGCGCGGTCGGCCCCCAGCATTTT
D gene: TRBD1
clone size: NA
J gene: TRBJ1-5
V gene: TRBV7-2

CDR3 protein: CASNRQGNGYTF
CDR3 DNA: TGTGCCAGCAATCGACAGGGGAATGGCTACACCTTC
D gene: TRBD1
clone size: few
J gene: TRBJ1-2
V gene: TRBV6-1

CDR3 protein: CASSLEGAGLSPLHF
CDR3 DNA: TGTGCCAGTTCCCTGGAGGGGGCAGGGCTTTCACCCCTCCACTTT
D gene: TRBD1
clone size: few
J gene: TRBJ1-6
V gene: TRBV19

CDR3 protein: CASKLGRNSPLHF
CDR3 DNA: TGTGCCAGTAAGCTGGGGCGGAATTCACCCCTCCACTTT
D gene: NA
clone size: NA
J gene: TRBJ1-6
V gene: TRBV19

CDR3 protein: CASSLRLAGSTDTQYF
CDR3 DNA: TGTGCCAGCAGCTTGAGACTAGCGGGGAGCACAGATACGCAGTATTTT
D gene: TRBD2
clone size: NA
J gene: TRBJ2-3
V gene: TRBV5-6

CDR3 protein: CASRTGVGGSYNEQFF
CDR3 DNA: TGCGCCAGCCGGACGGGAGTTGGGGGCTCCTACAATGAGCAGTTCTTC
D gene: NA
clone size: NA
J gene: TRBJ2-1
V gene: TRBV5-1

CDR3 protein: CASRGGTGKTGELFF
CDR3 DNA: TGTGCCAGCAGAGGGGGGACAGGAAAAACCGGGGAGCTGTTTTTT
D gene: TRBD1
clone size: NA
J gene: TRBJ2-2
V gene: TRBV28

CDR3 protein: CASSSPGGPNTEAFF
CDR3 DNA: TGTGCCAGCAGCTCTCCGGGAGGGCCGAACACTGAAGCTTTCTTT
D gene: NA
clone size: NA
J gene: TRBJ1-1
V gene: TRBV11-2